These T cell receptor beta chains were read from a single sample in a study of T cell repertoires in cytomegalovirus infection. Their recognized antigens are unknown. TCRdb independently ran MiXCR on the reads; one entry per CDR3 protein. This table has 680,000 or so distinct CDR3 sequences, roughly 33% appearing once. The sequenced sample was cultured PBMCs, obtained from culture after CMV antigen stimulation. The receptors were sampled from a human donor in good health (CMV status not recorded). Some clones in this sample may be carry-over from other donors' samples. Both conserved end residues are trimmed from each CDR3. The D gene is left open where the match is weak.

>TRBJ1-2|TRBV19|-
ASKTDSPFYGYT
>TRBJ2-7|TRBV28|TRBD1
ASRSGTGGVVHEQY
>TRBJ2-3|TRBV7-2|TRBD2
ASSPAASGSGTDTQY
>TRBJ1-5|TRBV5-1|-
ASSPRGEQPQH
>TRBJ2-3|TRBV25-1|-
ASSELTPTDTQY
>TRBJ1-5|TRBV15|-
ATSLKSTNQPQH
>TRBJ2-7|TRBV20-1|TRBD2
SAGRAVSYEQY
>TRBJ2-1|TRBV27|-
ASSYIDPGNEQF
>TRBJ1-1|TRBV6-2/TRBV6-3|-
ASSHRDNPLGAF
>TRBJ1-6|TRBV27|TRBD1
ASSTRDRGVNSPLH
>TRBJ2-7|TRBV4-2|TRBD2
ASSQVVAGRSYEQY
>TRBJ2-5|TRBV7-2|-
ASSAYRETQY
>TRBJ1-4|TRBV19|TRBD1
ASRRPGQGTEKLF
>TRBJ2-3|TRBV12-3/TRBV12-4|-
ASSSGSLDTQY
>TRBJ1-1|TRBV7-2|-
ASSLTGFTEAF
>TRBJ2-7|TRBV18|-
ASSPSTVTYEQY
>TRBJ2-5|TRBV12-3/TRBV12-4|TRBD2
ASSLPGLAGALQETQY
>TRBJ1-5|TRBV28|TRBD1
ASRRTGSGRQPQH
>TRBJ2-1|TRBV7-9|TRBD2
ASNIAGRYNEQF
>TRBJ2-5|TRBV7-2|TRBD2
ASSPRTSGNLETQY
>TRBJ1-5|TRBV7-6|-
ASSLEGGDQPQH
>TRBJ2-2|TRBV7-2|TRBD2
ANGRERGPNTGELF
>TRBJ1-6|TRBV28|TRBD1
ASSSPRDSYNSPLH
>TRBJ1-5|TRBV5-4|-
ASSAPGWRSNQPQH
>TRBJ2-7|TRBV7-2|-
ASSFESYEQY
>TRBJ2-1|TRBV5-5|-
ASSLAAGLGEQF
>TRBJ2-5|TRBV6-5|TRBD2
ASSRSGRAVETQY
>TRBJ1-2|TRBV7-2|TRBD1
ASSLVYRGNYGYT
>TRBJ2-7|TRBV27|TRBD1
ASSYLGQGIHEQY
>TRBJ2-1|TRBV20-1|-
SAREGWGSSYNEQF
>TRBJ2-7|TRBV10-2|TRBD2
ASSDRTSGFWEQY
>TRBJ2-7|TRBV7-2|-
ASSFEGPYEQY
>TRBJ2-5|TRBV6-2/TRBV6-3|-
ASSYFRDGETQY
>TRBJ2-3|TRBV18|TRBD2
ASSLGQRGPPATQY
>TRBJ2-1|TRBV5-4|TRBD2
ASSSPGTRGVNEQF
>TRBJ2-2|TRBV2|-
ASRLQGRAGELF
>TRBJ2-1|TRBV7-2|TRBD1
ASSSDRASYNEQF
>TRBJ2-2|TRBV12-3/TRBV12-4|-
ASSLRSYTGELF
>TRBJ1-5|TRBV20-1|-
SAPLTDQAGQPQH
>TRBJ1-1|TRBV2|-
ASSEQDSYEAF
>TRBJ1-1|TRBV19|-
ASSIATAYTEAF
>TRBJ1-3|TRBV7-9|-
ASSLLSGGNTIY
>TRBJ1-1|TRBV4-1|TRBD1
ASSQYVHGTGFRNTEAF
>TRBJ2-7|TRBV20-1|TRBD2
SATGTSGVIAFYEQY
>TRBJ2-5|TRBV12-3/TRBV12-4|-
ASSSPSRGRETQY
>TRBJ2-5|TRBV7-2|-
ASSSPGASGTRETQY
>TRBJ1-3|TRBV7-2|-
ASSSARRGSGNTIY
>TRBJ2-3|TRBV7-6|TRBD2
ASSFSGGPTDTQY
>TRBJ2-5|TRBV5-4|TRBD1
ASRPGTGGLLGTQY
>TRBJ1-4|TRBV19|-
ASGPGGEKLF
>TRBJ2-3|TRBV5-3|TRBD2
ASSSNLAASTDTQY